The 15 T cell receptor beta chains listed next were all sequenced from one sample in a study of OX40 agonist ivuxolimab in advanced cancers. Sequencing used immunoSEQ multiplex PCR; TCRdb keeps in-frame clones, though not all of them. The sample includes tens of thousands of clones, roughly 90% seen only once; the top ten take 10%. Sequencing used CD4+ or CD8+ T cells sorted from blood, obtained in a trial of the OX40 agonist ivuxolimab. These receptors were collected from an adult with an advanced solid tumor such as melanoma, head and neck, liver or kidney cancer.

The table lists this clone with a count of one. The chain combines TRBV5-4 with TRBJ2-7; 7 bases match TRBD1. Unmatched junction bases numbered 9, after V lost 3 bases and J lost 3 bases. CDR3 size: 15 residues. The V gene's germline CDR1 is SGHNT and CDR2 YYREEE (reference sequence). The CDR3 DNA reads TGTGCCAGCAGCTCGAGAGACAGGGAGAGCTACGAGCAGTACTTC. It yields the protein CASSSRDRESYEQYF. Full variable domain (missing parts from reference TRBV5-4 and TRBJ2-7): ETGVTQSPTHLIKTRGQQVTLRCSSQSGHNTVSWYQQALGQGPQFIFQYYREEENGRGNFPPRFSGLQFPNYSSELNVNALELDDSALYLCASSSRDRESYEQYFGPGTRLTVT.

The chain joins TRBV19 to TRBJ1-5; D remains unclear. The length of the CDR3 is 16 residues. CDR1 and CDR2 from the germline V gene are LNHDA and SQIVND (reference sequence). Trimming pared 0 bases from V and 0 bases from J, leaving 9 bases between. CDR3: CASSIDPGDSNQPQHF. In DNA form, the CDR3 reads TGTGCCAGTAGTATAGATCCCGGGGATAGCAATCAGCCCCAGCATTTT. The full variable domain, rest sourced from reference TRBV19 and TRBJ1-5, is DGGITQSPKYLFRKEGQNVTLSCEQNLNHDAMYWYRQDPGQGLRLIYYSQIVNDFQKGDIAEGYSVSREKKESFPLTVTSAQKNPTAFYLCASSIDPGDSNQPQHFGDGTRLSIL.

This chain connects TRBV6-5 to TRBJ2-7, with TRBD2 matching 9 bases. Germline assignment: CDR1 MNHEY and CDR2 SVGAGI. The CDR3 runs 12 residues. Trimming removed 7 bases from V and 8 bases from J; junction bases left unmatched: 6. CDR3 sequence: CASKASGEKQYF. The DNA for the CDR3 is TGTGCCAGCAAGGCTAGCGGGGAAAAGCAGTACTTC.

The DNA of the CDR3 is TGTGCCAGCAGCTTCCCCTGGGGGGACATCACAGATACGCAGTATTTT. This codes for CASSFPWGDITDTQYF. V is TRBV7-9 and J is TRBJ2-3, with D possibly being TRBD1 or TRBD2 (6 bases each). V was shortened by 3 bases and J by 2 bases, with 15 bases between the two germline ends. CDR3 length equals 16 residues. CDR1 is SEHNR, CDR2 FQNEAQ, per germline (reference sequence). Based on the CDR3 plus reference TRBV7-9 and TRBJ2-3, the full variable domain is DTGVSQNPRHKITKRGQNVTFRCDPISEHNRLYWYRQTLGQGPEFLTYFQNEAQLEKSRLLSDRFSAERPKGSFSTLEIQRTEQGDSAMYLCASSFPWGDITDTQYFGPGTRLTVL.

CDR3: CSAQSGNNEQFF. Here the CDR3 DNA reads TGCAGCGCCCAGAGCGGGAACAATGAGCAGTTCTTC. The genes are TRBV29-1 and TRBJ2-1; 7 nucleotides align to TRBD2. CDR1 SQVTM and CDR2 ANQGSEA come from the germline V gene. The CDR3 is 12 residues long. The V segment lost 7 bases and the J segment 5 bases; nucleotides outside the gene matches: 5.

This clone was observed once. V usage is TRBV29-1 and J usage is TRBJ1-1, with unresolved D. V lost 3 bases to trimming and J lost 2 bases, with 7 bases between them. This CDR3 contains 12 residues. In germline, CDR1 is SQVTM, CDR2 ANQGSEA. The CDR3 is CSVEGSNTEAFF. The CDR3 DNA reads TGCAGCGTTGAGGGTAGTAACACTGAAGCTTTCTTT.

The chain has TRBV14 and TRBJ2-1; D is possibly TRBD1 or TRBD2 (6 bases each). The CDR3 consists of 16 residues. Deletions cut 4 bases from V and 5 bases from J, with 18 bases between. The V gene's germline CDR1 is SGHDN and CDR2 FVKESK. The CDR3 DNA reads TGTGCCAGCAGCCCTTTGAAGGGGGGCCGTAACAATGAGCAGTTCTTC. Protein: CASSPLKGGRNNEQFF.

The chain links TRBV5-1 to TRBJ2-3, with D possibly matching TRBD2 (5 bases). Trimming removed 4 bases at V and 3 bases at J, with 15 bases between. This CDR3 comprises 15 residues. The germline V gene has CDR1 SGHRS and CDR2 YFSETQ. CDR3 sequence reads: CASSGLPLVTDTQYF. The CDR3 region has the DNA TGCGCCAGCAGCGGACTCCCACTTGTAACAGATACGCAGTATTTT.

The chain joins TRBV2 to TRBJ2-5, with D perhaps given as TRBD1 or TRBD2 (5 bases each). Germline V gives CDR1 SNHLY, CDR2 FYNNEI. There are 13 residues in the CDR3. The V and J ends lost 7 bases and 2 bases respectively, with 11 bases between them. In nucleotides, the CDR3 is TGTGCCAGCATCCCATGGGGGCAAGAGACCCAGTACTTC. The encoded protein is CASIPWGQETQYF.

In regard to this clone: This CDR3 is also generated by other DNA sequences in the sample. V usage is TRBV18 and J usage is TRBJ2-5; D not certain. The CDR3 has 13 amino acids. From germline, CDR1 is KGHSH and CDR2 LQKENI. V lost 6 bases and J 2 bases, leaving 10 bases between the germline ends. The CDR3 loop reads CASSPGPQETQYF. The CDR3 nucleotides are TGTGCCAGCTCGCCCGGGCCTCAAGAGACCCAGTACTTC.

The genes are TRBV5-1 and TRBJ2-7; TRBD1 matches 8 bases. V lost 4 bases, J lost 4 bases, and 13 bases stayed unmatched. Germline V lookup: CDR1 SGHRS, CDR2 YFSETQ. This CDR3 contains 16 residues. CDR3 bases: TGCGCCAGCAGCCCCGCGAGCGGCAGGGGGCCATACGAGCAGTACTTC. This translates into CASSPASGRGPYEQYF. The full variable domain, with the rest looked up from reference TRBV5-1 and TRBJ2-7, is KAGVTQTPRYLIKTRGQQVTLSCSPISGHRSVSWYQQTPGQGLQFLFEYFSETQRNKGNFPGRFSGRQFSNSRSEMNVSTLELGDSALYLCASSPASGRGPYEQYFGPGTRLTVT.

The J gene is TRBJ2-7, the V gene TRBV28, with 7 bases identical to TRBD2. The J segment lost 6 bases and the V segment lost 2 bases, leaving 7 bases of the junction unmatched. The CDR3 is made up of 14 amino acids. Germline CDR1 is MDHEN and CDR2 is SYDVKM. Here the CDR3 DNA reads TGTGCCAGCAGTTTAGGGGTGCGGGAGCTCGAGCAGTACTTC. Its protein is CASSLGVRELEQYF.

J is TRBJ2-5 and V is TRBV4-2; D ambiguous. CDR1 is LGHNA, CDR2 YNFKEQ, per germline. The CDR3 length is 15 residues. V lost 4 bases, J lost 0 bases, and 12 bases lay in between. CDR3 in DNA: TGTGCCAGCAGCCTGAGTATCAAGTACCAAGAGACCCAGTACTTC. Translated: CASSLSIKYQETQYF.

The J gene is TRBJ2-4, the V gene TRBV19; 10 bases match TRBD1. This CDR3 has 15 residues. Losses at the gene ends were 3 bases for V and 2 bases for J; bases not matched to a gene: 1. Per germline, CDR1 LNHDA and CDR2 SQIVND (reference sequence). The CDR3 region is CASSMGQGPKNIQYF. The CDR3 DNA follows: TGTGCCAGTAGTATGGGACAGGGGCCCAAAAACATTCAGTACTTC.

This chain joins TRBV5-1 and TRBJ2-1; possibly TRBD1 or TRBD2 for D (5 bases each). The ends were cut back, 4 bases at V and 10 bases at J, with 15 bases in the middle. The CDR3 loop spans 13 amino acids. CDR1 and CDR2 (germline): SGHRS, YFSETQ. The chain's CDR3 is CASSLGTTEEQFF. For the CDR3, the DNA is TGCGCCAGCAGCCTGGGGACGACAGAGGAGCAGTTCTTC.